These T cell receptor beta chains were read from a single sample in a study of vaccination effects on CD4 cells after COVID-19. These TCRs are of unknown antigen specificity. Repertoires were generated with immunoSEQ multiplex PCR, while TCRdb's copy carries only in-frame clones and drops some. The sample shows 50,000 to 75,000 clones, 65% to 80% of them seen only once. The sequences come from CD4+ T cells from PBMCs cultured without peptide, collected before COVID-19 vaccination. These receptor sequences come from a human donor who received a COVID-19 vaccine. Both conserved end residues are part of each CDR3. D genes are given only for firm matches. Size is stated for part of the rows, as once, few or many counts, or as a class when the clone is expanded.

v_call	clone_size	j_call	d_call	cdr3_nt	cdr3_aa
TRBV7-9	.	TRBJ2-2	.	TGTGCCAGCAGCGGTATTAACGCGAACACCGGGGAGCTGTTTTTT	CASSGINANTGELFF
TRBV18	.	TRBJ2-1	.	TGTGCCAGCTCACTGACCGGAACTACCGCCTACAATGAGCAGTTCTTC	CASSLTGTTAYNEQFF
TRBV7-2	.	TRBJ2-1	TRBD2	TGTGCCAGCAGCCAAAGCGGGGGCGTTTATGAGCAGTTCTTC	CASSQSGGVYEQFF
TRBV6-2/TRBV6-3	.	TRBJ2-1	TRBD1	TGTGCCAGCAGTTACTACGACAGGGACAATGAGCAGTTCTTC	CASSYYDRDNEQFF
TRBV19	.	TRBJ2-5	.	TGTGCCAGTAGTATGGGCGGAGGGGGCCGTGGGTGGGAGACCCAGTACTTC	CASSMGGGGRGWETQYF
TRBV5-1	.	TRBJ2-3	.	TGCGCCAGCAGGTCGGACTTTACGGGGACAGATACGCAGTATTTT	CASRSDFTGTDTQYF
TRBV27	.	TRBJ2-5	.	TGTGCCAGCAGTTTATCCTTCCATGAGACCCAGTACTTC	CASSLSFHETQYF
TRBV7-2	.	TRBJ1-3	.	TGTGCCAGCAGCTTAAGGGTACTTGCGCCTGGAAACACCATATATTTT	CASSLRVLAPGNTIYF
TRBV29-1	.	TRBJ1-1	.	TGCAGCGCTGGCCTGACGGCCGGAGCTTTCTTT	CSAGLTAGAFF
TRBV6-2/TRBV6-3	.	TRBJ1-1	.	TGTGCCAGCAGTTACAGGGGACCGAGTGAAGCTTTCTTT	CASSYRGPSEAFF
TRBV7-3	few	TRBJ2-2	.	TGTGCCAGCAGCTTAATCTCGTCGGTGAACACCGGGGAGCTGTTTTTT	CASSLISSVNTGELFF
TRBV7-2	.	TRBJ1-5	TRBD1	TGTGCCAGCAGCTTGACAGGGGGCGGTCAGCCCCAGCATTTT	CASSLTGGGQPQHF
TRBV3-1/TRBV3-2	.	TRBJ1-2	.	TGTGCCAGCAGCGGGGACCGGAGCTACACCTTC	CASSGDRSYTF
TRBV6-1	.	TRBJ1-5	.	TGTGCCAGCAGTGAAGCAGGAACCAATCAGCCCCAGCATTTT	CASSEAGTNQPQHF
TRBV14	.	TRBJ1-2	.	TGTGCCAGCAGAAAGCGAGGGTCTTCCTATGGCTACACCTTC	CASRKRGSSYGYTF
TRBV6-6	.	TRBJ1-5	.	TGTGCCAGCAGTCCCGCCGGAATTAGCAATCAGCCCCAGCATTTT	CASSPAGISNQPQHF
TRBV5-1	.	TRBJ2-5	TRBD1	TGCGCCAGCAGCTTGCGACAGGGGGACCAAGAGACCCAGTACTTC	CASSLRQGDQETQYF
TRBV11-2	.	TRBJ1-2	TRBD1	TGTGCCAGCAGCCCACTACAAGACGGGACAGGTTATGGCTACACCTTC	CASSPLQDGTGYGYTF
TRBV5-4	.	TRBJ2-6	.	TGTGCCAGCAGCTTGGGCTTTGGAAATTCTGGGGCCAACGTCCTGACTTTC	CASSLGFGNSGANVLTF
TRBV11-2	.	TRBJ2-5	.	TGTGCCAGCAGCTTAGCGTTGGGACGAGGAGAGACCCAGTACTTC	CASSLALGRGETQYF
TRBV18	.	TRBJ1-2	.	TGTGCCAGCTCACACCAAACCGGACAGACGGATGGCTACACCTTC	CASSHQTGQTDGYTF
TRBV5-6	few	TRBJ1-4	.	TGTGCCAGCAGCTTCCGGGAGAACCGAGATGTGTTTTTT	CASSFRENRDVFF
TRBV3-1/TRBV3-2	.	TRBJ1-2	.	TGTGCCAGCAGCCAGGGGGGAGGGTATCGTGGCTACACCTTC	CASSQGGGYRGYTF
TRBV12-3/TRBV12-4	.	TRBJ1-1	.	TGTGCCAGCACCACGGGCACTGAAGCTTTCTTT	CASTTGTEAFF
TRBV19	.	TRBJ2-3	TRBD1	TGTGCCAGTAGATCTACTGGACAGGGGGCGACAGATACGCAGTATTTT	CASRSTGQGATDTQYF
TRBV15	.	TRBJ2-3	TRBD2	TGTGCCACCAGCCCTAGCGGGGGGGCAACAGTGTCAGATACGCAGTATTTT	CATSPSGGATVSDTQYF
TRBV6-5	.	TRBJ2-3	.	TGTGCCAGCAGCATTACAGGAGCCAACACAGATACGCAGTATTTT	CASSITGANTDTQYF
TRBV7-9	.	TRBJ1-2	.	TGTGCCAGCAGCTTGACAGAGCCGAACTATGGCTACACCTTC	CASSLTEPNYGYTF
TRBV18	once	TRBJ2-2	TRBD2	TGTGCCAGCTCAACGGGACTAGCGTCGAACACCGGGGAGCTGTTTTTT	CASSTGLASNTGELFF
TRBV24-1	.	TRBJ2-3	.	TGTGCCACCAGTGATACCCAGGGTATCACAGATACGCAGTATTTT	CATSDTQGITDTQYF
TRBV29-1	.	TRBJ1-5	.	TGCAGCGTTCGGGAAGGCGGTCAGCCCCAGCATTTT	CSVREGGQPQHF
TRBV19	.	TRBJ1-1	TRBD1	TGTGCCAGTAGTATTAACAGGGGTAGGCCTGAAGCTTTCTTT	CASSINRGRPEAFF
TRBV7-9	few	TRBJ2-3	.	TGTGCCAGCAGCCCCATCGAGCCCCGATACACAGATACGCAGTATTTT	CASSPIEPRYTDTQYF
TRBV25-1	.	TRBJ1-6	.	TGTGCCAGCAGTCCCCTCCAGTTGTTAGGGTCACCCCTCCACTTT	CASSPLQLLGSPLHF
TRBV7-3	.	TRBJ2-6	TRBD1	TGTGCCAGCAGCTTAAGGGACAGCCGAAGCTCTGGGGCCAACGTCCTGACTTTC	CASSLRDSRSSGANVLTF
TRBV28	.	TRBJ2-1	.	TGTGCCAGCAGATCTTCGCCGGGGAGCTCCTACAATGAGCAGTTCTTC	CASRSSPGSSYNEQFF
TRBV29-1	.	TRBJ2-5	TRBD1	TGCAGCGGGCGGACAGGGGAAGAGACCCAGTACTTC	CSGRTGEETQYF
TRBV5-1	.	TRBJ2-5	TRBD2	TGCGCCAGCAGCTTGGTCGGTCTAGCGGGAGAGACCCAGTACTTC	CASSLVGLAGETQYF
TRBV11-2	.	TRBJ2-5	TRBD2	TGTGCCAGCAGCTTCCAGTGGGGGGGGCAAGAGACCCAGTACTTC	CASSFQWGGQETQYF
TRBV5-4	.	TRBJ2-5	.	TGTGCCAGCAGCTTGTCGTCCCTAACCCAAGAGACCCAGTACTTC	CASSLSSLTQETQYF
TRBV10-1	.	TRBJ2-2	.	TGCGCCAGCAGTGAATTAGAGACCGGGGAGCTGTTTTTT	CASSELETGELFF
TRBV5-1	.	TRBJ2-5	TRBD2	TGCGCCAGCAGCTTGACACTAGCGGGGATACAAGAGACCCAGTACTTC	CASSLTLAGIQETQYF
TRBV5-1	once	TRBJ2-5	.	TGCGCCAGCAGCTTGAACAGAATAGGGAAGACCCAGTACTTC	CASSLNRIGKTQYF
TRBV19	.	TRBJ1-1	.	TGTGCCAGTAGTATGGGCAGGGGCAGTGTCACTGAAGCTTTCTTT	CASSMGRGSVTEAFF
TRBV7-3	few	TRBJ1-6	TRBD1	TGTGCCAGCAGCTTAGGGACAGATCGTAGTTCACCCCTCCACTTT	CASSLGTDRSSPLHF
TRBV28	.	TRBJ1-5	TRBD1	TGTGCCAGCAGTTCCCCGAACAGGGGGGAGAATCAGCCCCAGCATTTT	CASSSPNRGENQPQHF
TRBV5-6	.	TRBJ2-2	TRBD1	TGTGCCAGCAGCTTTTGGGACAGGGGAACCGGGGAGCTGTTTTTT	CASSFWDRGTGELFF
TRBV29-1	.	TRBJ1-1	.	TGCAGCGTTGATTGGGGGAACACTGAAGCTTTCTTT	CSVDWGNTEAFF
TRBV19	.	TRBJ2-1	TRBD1	TGTGCCAGTAGCCTACCCTCGACAGGGCACAATGAGCAGTTCTTC	CASSLPSTGHNEQFF